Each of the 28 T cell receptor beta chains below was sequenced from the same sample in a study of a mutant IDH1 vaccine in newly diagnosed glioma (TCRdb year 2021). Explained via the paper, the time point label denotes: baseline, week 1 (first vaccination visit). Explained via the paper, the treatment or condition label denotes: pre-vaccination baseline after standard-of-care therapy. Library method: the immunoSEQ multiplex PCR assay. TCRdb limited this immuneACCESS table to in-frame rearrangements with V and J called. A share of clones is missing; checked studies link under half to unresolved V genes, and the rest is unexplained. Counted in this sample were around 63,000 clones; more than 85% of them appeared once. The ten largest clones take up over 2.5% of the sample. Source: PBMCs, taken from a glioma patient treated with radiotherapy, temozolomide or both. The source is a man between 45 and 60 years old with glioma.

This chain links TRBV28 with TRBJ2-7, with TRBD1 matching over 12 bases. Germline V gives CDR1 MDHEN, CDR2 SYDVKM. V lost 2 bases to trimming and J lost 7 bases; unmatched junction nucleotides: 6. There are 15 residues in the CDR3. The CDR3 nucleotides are TGTGCCAGCAGTTTACTAGGGGACAGGGGGCTGGAGCAGTACTTC. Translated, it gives CASSLLGDRGLEQYF.

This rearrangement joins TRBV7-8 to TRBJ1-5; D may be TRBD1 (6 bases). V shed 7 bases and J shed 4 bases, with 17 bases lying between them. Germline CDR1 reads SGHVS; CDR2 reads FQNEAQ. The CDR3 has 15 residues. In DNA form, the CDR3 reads TGTGCCAGCACCCCCAGGGGTGGGAGAAATCAGCCCCAGCATTTT. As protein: CASTPRGGRNQPQHF.

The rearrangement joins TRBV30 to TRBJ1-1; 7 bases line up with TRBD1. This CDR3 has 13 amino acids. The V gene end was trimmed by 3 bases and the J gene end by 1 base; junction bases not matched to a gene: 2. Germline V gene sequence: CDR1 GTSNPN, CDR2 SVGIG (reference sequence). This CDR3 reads CAWSTGANTEAFF. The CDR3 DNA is TGTGCCTGGAGCACAGGGGCGAACACTGAAGCTTTCTTT.

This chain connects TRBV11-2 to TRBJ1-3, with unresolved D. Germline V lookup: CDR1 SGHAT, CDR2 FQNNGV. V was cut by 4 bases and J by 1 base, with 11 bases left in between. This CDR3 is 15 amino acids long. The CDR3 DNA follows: TGTGCCAGCAGCTATCAAAGAAAATCTGGAAACACCATATATTTT. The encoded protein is CASSYQRKSGNTIYF.

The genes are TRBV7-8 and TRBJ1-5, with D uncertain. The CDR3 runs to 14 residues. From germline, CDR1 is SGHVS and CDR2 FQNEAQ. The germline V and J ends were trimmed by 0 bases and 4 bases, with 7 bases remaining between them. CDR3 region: CASSLALGNQPQHF. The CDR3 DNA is TGTGCCAGCAGCTTAGCGTTGGGGAATCAGCCCCAGCATTTT.

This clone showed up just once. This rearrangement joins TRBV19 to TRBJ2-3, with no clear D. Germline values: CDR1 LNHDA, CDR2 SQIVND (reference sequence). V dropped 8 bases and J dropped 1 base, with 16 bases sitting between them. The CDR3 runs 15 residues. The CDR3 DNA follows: TGTGCCAGTGGCCGGACGGGCTCGGGCACAGATACGCAGTATTTT. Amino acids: CASGRTGSGTDTQYF.

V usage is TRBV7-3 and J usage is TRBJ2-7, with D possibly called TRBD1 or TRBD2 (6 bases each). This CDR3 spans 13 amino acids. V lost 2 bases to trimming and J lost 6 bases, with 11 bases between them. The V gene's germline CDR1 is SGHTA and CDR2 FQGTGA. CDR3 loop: CASSLGGQVEQYF. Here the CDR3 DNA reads TGTGCCAGCAGCTTAGGGGGGCAGGTCGAGCAGTACTTC.

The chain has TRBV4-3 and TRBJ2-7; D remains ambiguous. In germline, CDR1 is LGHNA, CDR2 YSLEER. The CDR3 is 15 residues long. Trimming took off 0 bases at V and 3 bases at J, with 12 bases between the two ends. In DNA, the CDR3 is TGCGCCAGCAGCCAAGAGGGTTTCGGGTTCTACGAGCAGTACTTC. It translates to CASSQEGFGFYEQYF.

CDR3 sequence: CASSLAGQQYF. The CDR3 DNA reads TGTGCCAGCAGCTTGGCAGGACAGCAGTACTTC. The chain couples TRBV5-5 to TRBJ2-7; D is unresolved. The CDR3 loop spans 11 amino acids. Per germline, CDR1 SGHKS and CDR2 YYEKEE (reference sequence). Trimming left V 0 bases short and J 8 bases short, with 6 bases between.

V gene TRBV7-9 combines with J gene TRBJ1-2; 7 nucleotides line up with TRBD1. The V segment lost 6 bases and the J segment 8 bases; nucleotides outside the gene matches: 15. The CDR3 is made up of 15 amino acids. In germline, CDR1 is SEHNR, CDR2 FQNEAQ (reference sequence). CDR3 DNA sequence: TGTGCCAGCAGAGCCCGGATTGGAAGGGGGCAAGGCTACACCTTC. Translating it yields CASRARIGRGQGYTF.

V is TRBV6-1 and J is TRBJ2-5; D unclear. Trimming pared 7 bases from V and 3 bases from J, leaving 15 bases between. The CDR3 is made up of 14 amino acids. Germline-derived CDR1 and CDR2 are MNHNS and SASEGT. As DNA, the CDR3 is TGTGCCAGCAACCGACCGCTAGGAGAAGAGACCCAGTACTTC. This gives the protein CASNRPLGEETQYF.

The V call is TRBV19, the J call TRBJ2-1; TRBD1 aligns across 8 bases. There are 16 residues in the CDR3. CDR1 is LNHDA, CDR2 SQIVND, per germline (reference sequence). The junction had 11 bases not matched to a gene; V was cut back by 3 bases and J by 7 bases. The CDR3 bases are TGTGCCAGTAGTATCGAAACAGGGGGTTTGTTGAATGAGCAGTTCTTC. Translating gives CASSIETGGLLNEQFF.

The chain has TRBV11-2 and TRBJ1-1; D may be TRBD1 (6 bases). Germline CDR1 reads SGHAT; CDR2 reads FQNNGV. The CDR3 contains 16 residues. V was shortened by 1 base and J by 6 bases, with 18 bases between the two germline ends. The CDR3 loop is CASSLVRGPPWSEAFF. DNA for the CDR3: TGTGCCAGCAGCTTAGTCAGGGGCCCTCCATGGTCTGAAGCTTTCTTT.

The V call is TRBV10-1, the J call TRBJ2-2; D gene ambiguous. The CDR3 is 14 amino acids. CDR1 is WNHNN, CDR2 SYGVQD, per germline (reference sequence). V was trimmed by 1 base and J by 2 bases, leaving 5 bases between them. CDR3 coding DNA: TGCGCCAGCAGTGAGTTACTAAACACCGGGGAGCTGTTTTTT. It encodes CASSELLNTGELFF.

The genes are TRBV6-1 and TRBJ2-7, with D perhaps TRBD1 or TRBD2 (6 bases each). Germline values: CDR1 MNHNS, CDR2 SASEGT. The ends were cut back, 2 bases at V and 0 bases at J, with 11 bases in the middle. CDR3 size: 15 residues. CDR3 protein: CASSELGGHSYEQYF. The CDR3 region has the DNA TGTGCCAGCAGTGAACTGGGGGGACACTCCTACGAGCAGTACTTC.

The CDR3 DNA is TGCGCCAGCAGCCAAGCAGGCTCCTACAATGAGCAGTTCTTC. Residues: CASSQAGSYNEQFF. The chain joins TRBV4-1 to TRBJ2-1, with D unclear. With 1 base removed from V and 0 bases from J, the gap between germline ends came to 4 bases. Germline CDR1 and CDR2: MGHRA and YSYEKL. The CDR3 has 14 amino acids.

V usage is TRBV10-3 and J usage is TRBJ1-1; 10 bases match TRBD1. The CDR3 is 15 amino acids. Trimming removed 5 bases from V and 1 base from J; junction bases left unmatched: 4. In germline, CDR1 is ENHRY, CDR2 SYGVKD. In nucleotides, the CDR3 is TGTGCCATCAGTCGACAGGGGGCGGCGAACACTGAAGCTTTCTTT. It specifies CAISRQGAANTEAFF.

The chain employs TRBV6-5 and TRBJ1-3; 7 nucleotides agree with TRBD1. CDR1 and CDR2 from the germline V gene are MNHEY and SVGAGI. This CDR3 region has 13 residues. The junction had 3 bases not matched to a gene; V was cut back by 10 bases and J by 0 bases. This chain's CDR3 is CAKGTASGNTIYF. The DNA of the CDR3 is TGTGCCAAAGGGACAGCCTCTGGAAACACCATATATTTT.

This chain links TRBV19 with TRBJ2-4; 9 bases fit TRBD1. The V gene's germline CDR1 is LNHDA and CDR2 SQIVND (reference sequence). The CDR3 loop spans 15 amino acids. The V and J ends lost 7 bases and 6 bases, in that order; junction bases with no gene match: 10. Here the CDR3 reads CASTGGQGLGNIQYF. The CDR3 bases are TGTGCCAGTACTGGGGGACAGGGATTGGGAAACATTCAGTACTTC.

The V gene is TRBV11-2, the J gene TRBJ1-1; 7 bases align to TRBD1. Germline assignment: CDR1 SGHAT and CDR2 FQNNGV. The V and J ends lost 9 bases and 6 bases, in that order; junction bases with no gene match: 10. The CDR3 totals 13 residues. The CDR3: CASRGPGASEAFF. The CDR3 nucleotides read TGTGCCAGTAGGGGGCCGGGGGCGTCTGAAGCTTTCTTT.

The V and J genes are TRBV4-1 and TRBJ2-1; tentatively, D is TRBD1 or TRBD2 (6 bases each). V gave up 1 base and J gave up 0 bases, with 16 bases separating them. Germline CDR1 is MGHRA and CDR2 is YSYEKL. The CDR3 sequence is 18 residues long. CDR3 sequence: CASSQGGASLSSYNEQFF. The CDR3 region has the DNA TGCGCCAGCAGCCAAGGGGGGGCTAGTCTCAGCTCCTACAATGAGCAGTTCTTC.

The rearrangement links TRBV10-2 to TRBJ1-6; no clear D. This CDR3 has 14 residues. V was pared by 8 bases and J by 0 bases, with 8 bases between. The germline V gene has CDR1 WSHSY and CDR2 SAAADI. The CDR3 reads CASGRSSYNSPLHF. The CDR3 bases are TGCGCCAGCGGCAGAAGCTCCTATAATTCACCCCTCCACTTT.

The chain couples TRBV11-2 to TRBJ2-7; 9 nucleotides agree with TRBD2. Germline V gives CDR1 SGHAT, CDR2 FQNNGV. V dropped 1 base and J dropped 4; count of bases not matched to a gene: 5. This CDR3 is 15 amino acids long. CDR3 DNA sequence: TGTGCCAGCAGCTTAGCTCCTAGCGGGGTTTACGAGCAGTACTTC. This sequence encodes CASSLAPSGVYEQYF.

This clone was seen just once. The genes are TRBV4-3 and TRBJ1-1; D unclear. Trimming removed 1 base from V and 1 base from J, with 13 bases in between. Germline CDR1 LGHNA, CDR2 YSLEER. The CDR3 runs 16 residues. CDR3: CASSQGSRWENTEAFF. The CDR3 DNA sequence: TGCGCCAGCAGCCAAGGGTCTCGGTGGGAGAACACTGAAGCTTTCTTT.

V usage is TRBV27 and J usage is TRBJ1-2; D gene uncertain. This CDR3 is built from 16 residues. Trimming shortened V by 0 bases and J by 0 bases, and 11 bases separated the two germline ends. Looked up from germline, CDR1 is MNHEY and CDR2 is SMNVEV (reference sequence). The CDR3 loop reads CASSLSQAVTNYGYTF. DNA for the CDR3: TGTGCCAGCAGTTTATCGCAGGCAGTAACTAACTATGGCTACACCTTC.

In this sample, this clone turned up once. CDR3 DNA: TGTGCCAGCAGTTTGCAGGGGCTGAATAATCAGCCCCAGCATTTT. This codes for CASSLQGLNNQPQHF. The chain combines TRBV27 with TRBJ1-5; D might be TRBD1 (6 bases). V shed 3 bases and J shed 4 bases, with 13 bases lying between them. CDR3 length: 15 amino acids. The germline CDR1 and CDR2 sequences are MNHEY and SMNVEV (reference sequence).

The CDR3 DNA is TGTGCCAGCAGTGAGGGGGACGGGGGCAATGGGCCCCAGCATTTT. Its protein product is CASSEGDGGNGPQHF. The rearrangement joins TRBV2 to TRBJ1-5, with a possible D match to TRBD1 (6 bases). Germline CDR1 reads SNHLY; CDR2 reads FYNNEI. This CDR3 is 15 amino acids long. V lost 3 bases and J lost 9, with 18 bases in between.

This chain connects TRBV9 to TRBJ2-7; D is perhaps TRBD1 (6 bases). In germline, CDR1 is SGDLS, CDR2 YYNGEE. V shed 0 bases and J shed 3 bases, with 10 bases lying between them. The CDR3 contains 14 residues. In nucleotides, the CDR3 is TGTGCCAGCAGCGTAGAACAGGGACGCTACGAGCAGTACTTC. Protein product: CASSVEQGRYEQYF. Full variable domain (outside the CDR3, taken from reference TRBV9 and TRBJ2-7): DSGVTQTPKHLITATGQRVTLRCSPRSGDLSVYWYQQSLDQGLQFLIQYYNGEERAKGNILERFSAQQFPDLHSELNLSSLELGDSALYFCASSVEQGRYEQYFGPGTRLTVT.